A single sample gave rise to the 8 T cell receptor beta chains below, sequenced in a study of T-cell memory formation after mild COVID-19. TCRdb independently ran MiXCR on the 5' RACE reads; one entry per CDR3 protein. The profile shows 390,000 or so distinct CDR3 sequences, 16% of them singletons. The sequenced sample was PBMCs or a T cell subset sorted from them (not recorded which). The receptors stem from a man aged 18 to 29 who had mild COVID-19 (a few samples of this study predate the infection). Cell type and time point are not known.

This clonotype was found a few times. CDR3 sequence reads: CSAETGLSGNTIYF. CDR3 sequence (DNA): TGCAGCGCGGAGACAGGCCTCTCTGGAAACACCATATATTTT. The chain recombines TRBV29-1 with TRBJ1-3, with D maybe TRBD1 (6 bases). Germline V CDR1 and CDR2: SQVTM, ANQGSEA. Trimming took off 7 bases at V and 0 bases at J, with 13 bases between the two ends. CDR3 length equals 14 residues.

In its sample, this clonotype was seen a few times. The chain is built from TRBV24-1 and TRBJ2-7, with D tentatively TRBD2 (5 bases). Deletions cut 4 bases from V and 3 bases from J, with 18 bases between. The CDR3 is 16 amino acids. Germline-derived CDR1 and CDR2 are KGHDR and SFDVKD. CDR3 in amino acids: CATSDPPSGLVYEQYF. In DNA form, the CDR3 reads TGTGCCACCAGTGACCCCCCTTCGGGGTTGGTCTACGAGCAGTACTTC.

The chain carries TRBV20-1 and TRBJ2-5; either TRBD1 or TRBD2 may supply D (7 bases each). The V gene's germline CDR1 is DFQATT and CDR2 SNEGSKA (reference sequence). This CDR3 region has 16 residues. Trimming shortened V by 0 bases and J by 5 bases, and 19 bases separated the two germline ends. CDR3 sequence: CSARDAQGGGPETQYF. The CDR3 coding sequence is TGCAGTGCTAGAGACGCCCAGGGGGGGGGACCGGAGACCCAGTACTTC.

The chain employs TRBV7-2 and TRBJ1-1; 7 nucleotides agree with TRBD1. The length of the CDR3 is 15 residues. Germline CDR1 and CDR2: SGHTA and FQGNSA. J gave up 5 bases and V 5 bases, and 11 bases lay outside the gene matches. The CDR3 coding sequence is TGTGCCAGCAGCCCACCGGACAGGAGGAGGACTGAAGCTTTCTTT. The encoded protein is CASSPPDRRRTEAFF.

The J gene is TRBJ1-1, the V gene TRBV12-3 or TRBV12-4; unclear D gene. Trimming cost V 4 bases and J 0 bases, with 9 bases left between them. The CDR3 runs to 14 residues. The CDR3 spells CASSWGIMNTEAFF. The CDR3 coding sequence is TGTGCCAGCAGTTGGGGAATCATGAACACTGAAGCTTTCTTT.

This clonotype was recorded a few times. J is TRBJ2-7 and V is TRBV12-3 or TRBV12-4; tentative D call: TRBD1 (5 bases). This CDR3 comprises 11 residues. V was pared by 4 bases and J by 8 bases, with 9 bases between. The CDR3 DNA reads TGTGCCAGCAGTTCCCAGGGTCAGCAGTACTTC. Residues: CASSSQGQQYF.

This clonotype showed up just a few times. The chain is built from TRBV7-9 and TRBJ2-3; D tentatively fits TRBD1 or TRBD2 (5 bases each). The CDR3 is 15 residues long. The V gene's germline CDR1 is SEHNR and CDR2 FQNEAQ (reference sequence). V was cut by 10 bases and J by 5 bases, with 22 bases left in between. CDR3 in amino acids: CATVPRDVEGDTQYF. Written as DNA, the CDR3 is TGTGCCACCGTCCCCCGGGACGTTGAGGGAGATACGCAGTATTTT.

The chain recombines TRBV6-2 or TRBV6-3 with TRBJ1-5; the match to TRBD1 covers 7 bases. Per germline, CDR1 MNHEY and CDR2 SVGEGT. The trim removed 7 bases at V and 6 bases at J, leaving 6 bases unmatched. CDR3 length equals 13 residues. In nucleotides, the CDR3 is TGTGCCAGCACTCCGGACAGGTCTCAGCCCCAGCATTTT. It translates to CASTPDRSQPQHF.